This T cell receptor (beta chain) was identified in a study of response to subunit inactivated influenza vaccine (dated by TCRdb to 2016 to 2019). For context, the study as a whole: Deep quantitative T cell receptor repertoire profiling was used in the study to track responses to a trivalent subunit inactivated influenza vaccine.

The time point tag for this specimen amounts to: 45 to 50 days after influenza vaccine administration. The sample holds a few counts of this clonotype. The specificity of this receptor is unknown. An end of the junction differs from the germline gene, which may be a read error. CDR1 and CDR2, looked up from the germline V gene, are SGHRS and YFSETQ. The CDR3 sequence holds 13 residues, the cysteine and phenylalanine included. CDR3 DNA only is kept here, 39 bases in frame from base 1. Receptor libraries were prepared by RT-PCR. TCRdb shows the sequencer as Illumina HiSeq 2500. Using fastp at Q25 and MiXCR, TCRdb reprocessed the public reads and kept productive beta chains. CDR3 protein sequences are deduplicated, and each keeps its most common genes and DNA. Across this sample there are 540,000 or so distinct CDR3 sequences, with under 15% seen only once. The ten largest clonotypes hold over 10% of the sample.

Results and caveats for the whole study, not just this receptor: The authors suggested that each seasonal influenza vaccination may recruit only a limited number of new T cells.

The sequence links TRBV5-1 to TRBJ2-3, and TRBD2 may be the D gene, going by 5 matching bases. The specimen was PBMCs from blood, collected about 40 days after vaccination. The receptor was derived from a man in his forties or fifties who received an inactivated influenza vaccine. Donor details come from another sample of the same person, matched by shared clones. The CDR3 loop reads CASSVERTDTQYF. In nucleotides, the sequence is TGTGCCAGCAGCGTAGAGCGGACAGATACGCAGTATTTT.